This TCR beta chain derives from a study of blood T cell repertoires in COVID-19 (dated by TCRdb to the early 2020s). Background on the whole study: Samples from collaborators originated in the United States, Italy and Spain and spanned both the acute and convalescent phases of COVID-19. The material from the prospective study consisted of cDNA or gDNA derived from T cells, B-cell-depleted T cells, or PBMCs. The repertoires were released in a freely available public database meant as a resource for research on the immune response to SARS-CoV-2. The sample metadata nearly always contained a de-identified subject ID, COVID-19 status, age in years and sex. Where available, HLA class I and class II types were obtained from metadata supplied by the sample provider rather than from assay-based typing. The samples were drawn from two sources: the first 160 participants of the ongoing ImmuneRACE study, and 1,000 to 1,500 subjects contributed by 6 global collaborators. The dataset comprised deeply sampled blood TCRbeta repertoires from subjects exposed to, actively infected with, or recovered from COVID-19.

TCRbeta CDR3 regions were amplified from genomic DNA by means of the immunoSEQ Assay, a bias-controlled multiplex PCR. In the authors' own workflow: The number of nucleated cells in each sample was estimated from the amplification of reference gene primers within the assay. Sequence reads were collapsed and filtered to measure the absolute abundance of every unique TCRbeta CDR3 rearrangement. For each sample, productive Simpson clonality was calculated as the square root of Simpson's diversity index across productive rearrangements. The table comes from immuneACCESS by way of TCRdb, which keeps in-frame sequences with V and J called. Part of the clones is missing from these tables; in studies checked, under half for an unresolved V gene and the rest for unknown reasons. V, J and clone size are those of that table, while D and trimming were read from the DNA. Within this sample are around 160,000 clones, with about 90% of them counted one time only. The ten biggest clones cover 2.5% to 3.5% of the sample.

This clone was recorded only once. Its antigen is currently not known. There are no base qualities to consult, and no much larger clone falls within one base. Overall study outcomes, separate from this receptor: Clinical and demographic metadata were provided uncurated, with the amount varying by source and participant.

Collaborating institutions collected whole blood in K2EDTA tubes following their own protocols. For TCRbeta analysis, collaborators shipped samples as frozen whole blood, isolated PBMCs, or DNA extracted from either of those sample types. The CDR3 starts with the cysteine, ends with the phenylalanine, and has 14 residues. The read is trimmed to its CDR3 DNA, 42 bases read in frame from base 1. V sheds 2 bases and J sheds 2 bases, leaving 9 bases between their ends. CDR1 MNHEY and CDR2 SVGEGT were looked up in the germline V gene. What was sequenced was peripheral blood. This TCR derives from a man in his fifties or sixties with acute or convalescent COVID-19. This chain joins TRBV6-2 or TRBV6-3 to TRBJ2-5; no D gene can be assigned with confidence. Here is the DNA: TGTGCCAGCAGTTACCCCGGCAGGCAAGAGACCCAGTACTTC. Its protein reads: CASSYPGRQETQYF.